This paragraph reports one TCR beta chain. The specificity of this receptor is unknown. No clone much larger than this one lies a single base away; base qualities are absent. At diagnosis, peripheral blood, uninvolved tumor-adjacent lung and tumor were collected and were preserved as a mix of fresh-frozen and FFPE material. For TCR repertoire profiling, blood samples were analyzed in the form of peripheral blood mononuclear cells. This specimen comes from a study of T cells in localized non-small cell lung cancer (dated by TCRdb to the early 2020s). About the full investigation: Comparing tumors with uninvolved tumor-adjacent lungs, the study looked at the T cell repertoires of fewer than 250 patients with early-stage NSCLC. All 240 or so NSCLC patients in the cohort were treatment-naive and had localized lung tumors that were resected. A mean age of roughly 64 years was recorded for the NSCLC patients, of whom more than 120 were male and 95 to 110 were female.

Via the germline V gene, CDR1 is SGHDN and CDR2 FVKESK. The cysteine opens and the phenylalanine closes a CDR3 of 16 amino acids. Only the CDR3 region is kept as DNA, spanning 48 bases read in frame from base 1. V is reduced by 0 bases and J by 0 bases, leaving a spacing of 11 bases between them. Overall study outcomes, separate from this receptor: The highest T cell clonality was observed in uninvolved tumor-adjacent lung, where clonality exceeded that of tumor, suggesting that antigenic responses were more focused in uninvolved tumor-adjacent lung. Longer overall survival was associated with higher blood T cell density, whereas shorter survival was associated with higher adjacent-lung clonality. Because multi-region sequencing of the tumors was not done, intratumor heterogeneity could not be ruled out. A median of 57 of the top 100 tumor clones were detected in paired uninvolved adjacent lung, and 28 of these tumor clones were also found among the top 100 clones of the paired uninvolved adjacent lung. Since the design was exploratory, TCR variables were selected using unadjusted p-values with no false-discovery rate correction.

TCR beta CDR3 regions were sequenced from DNA using the immunoSEQ Assay. The study's own analysis went as follows. T cell density was computed as TCR beta template counts normalized to usable DNA estimated by amplifying housekeeping genes. Richness was estimated with the preseqR package, extrapolating to 400,000 templates for PBMC samples and 120,000 templates for tissue samples. Clonality was calculated as one minus Pielou's evenness. To identify tissue-enriched TCRs, differential abundance testing was run on productive amino-acid clonotypes with a minimum total count of 5 and an alpha of 0.1. The Jaccard Index and the Morisita Overlap Index were used to measure repertoire overlap between compartments. TCR beta CDR3s were clustered by GLIPH together with public tetramer-defined viral CDR3s, and at least three viral sequences plus V-gene enrichment were required for viral motifs. The clones in this table, taken by TCRdb from immuneACCESS, are in-frame only. Not every clone is retained; where verified, under half of the shortfall comes from an unresolved V gene, and the cause of the rest is unknown. V and J calls plus clone size are reproduced from that table; the DNA served to infer D and trimming. The sample includes about 79,000 clones, with roughly 86% observed a single time. The ten top clones hold about 13% of the sample.

This sequence uses TRBV14 and TRBJ1-1; matching of 6 bases hints at TRBD1 as the D gene. The starting material was peripheral blood, obtained before any cancer treatment. The source of this sequence is a female donor of 60 years or more with stage I lung adenocarcinoma. The CDR3 region reads CASSQDWGALNTEAFF. In nucleotides, the sequence is TGTGCCAGCAGCCAAGATTGGGGGGCGCTGAACACTGAAGCTTTCTTT.